This T cell receptor (beta chain) was identified during a study of cytomegalovirus exposure and HLA in healthy donors (TCRdb year 2017). Broadly, across the study: An earlier analysis of more than 550 of the donors reported 250 to 300 Gb of sequence data and around 110 million unique TCR beta sequences obtained from roughly 170 million T cells. Four or five DR-DQ haplotypes were handled as single units for association and clustering because linkage in the cohort was strong. The study aimed to test whether signatures of past pathogen exposure could be identified by cataloging public T cell receptors. Besides the first cohort of 550 to 750 subjects, a separate validation cohort made up of 120 different subjects was used. All discovery cohort repertoires had been generated using a single sequencing platform. Rather than using new phenotypic data, the later analysis identified candidate immune exposures from TCR beta sequences and from how often those sequences occurred across donors. An early release covering about 600 HLA-typed donors comprised about 300 gigabases of sequencing data and 85 million or so unique TCR sequences. Of the roughly 410 genotyped donors, more than 75% were placed in the genetic ancestry cluster associated with self-reported Caucasian donors. The T cell repertoires of some 700 subjects were profiled by immunosequencing and related to cytomegalovirus serostatus. Alongside the repertoire data, information on donor age, sex, ethnicity and CMV serostatus was compiled. To study patterns of TCR occurrence, a later analysis re-analyzed previously published TCR beta repertoires from 650 to 750 donors and added high-resolution HLA genotyping. HLA typing covered class I and class II loci at four-digit resolution. A later genetic analysis took genome-wide SNP genotypes for about three fifths of the 666 donors and used that subset as a discovery cohort. The number of donors typed differed by locus, with 629-630 for A, B, C, DRB1 and DQB1, more than 500 for DQA1, over 600 for DPA1, and some 440 for DPB1. An earlier analysis of several hundred of the donors used high-throughput TCR beta sequencing to judge whether each TCR beta V gene segment behaved as functional or pseudogenic. To predict cytomegalovirus infection status, the study brought together high-throughput TCR immunosequencing, statistical association of individual TCRs with disease status, and machine learning. Among around 400 genotyped donors of the cohort, an average of around 250,000 unique TCR beta nucleotide sequences was sequenced per donor, of which roughly 17% were non-productive. The paper's findings and limits, for the study overall: The sequencing pipeline was judged likely to have produced a cluster of highly shared sequence variants as a technical artifact. Linkage disequilibrium might explain the correlated functional status among segregating V segments, but an unknown experimental factor could not be excluded. The 87-base-pair reads could not distinguish some IMGT-functional V segments, including TRBV6-2 and TRBV6-3, so those segments were excluded. A further reported finding was that TCR beta sequences accurately predicted the HLA-A and HLA-B alleles for most subjects in the first cohort. Broadly in line with IMGT annotations, most TCR beta V segments showed up in productive rearrangements about 87% or about 30% of the time in an earlier analysis of 587 of the donors. According to a later analysis, TCR association rates differed among HLA loci, with DRB1 alleles showing the most associated TCRs and HLA-C alleles showing the fewest. A later analysis reported that several top co-occurrence clusters appeared linked to parvovirus B19, influenza, CMV and Epstein-Barr virus. Only TCR beta chains were sequenced in this cohort, and the absence of alpha or paired-chain data limited detectable features. A later analysis associated about 17,000 TCR beta sequences with specific HLA alleles at a false discovery rate of 0.05. Compared with the roughly 710-donor mean, donors in an Asian-associated ancestry cluster had fewer N-insertions in productive TCRs, according to a later genetic analysis. In a later analysis, most CMV-associated TCR beta chains were found to appear HLA-restricted, with HLA associations seemingly driven largely by CMV exposure. In vitro tests confirmed that three of the cytomegalovirus-associated TCR beta chains recognize cytomegalovirus antigens. The study listed around 160 TCR beta chains as associated with cytomegalovirus. In a later genetic analysis, a missense DCLRE1C variant was associated with V-gene and J-gene trimming of TCR beta chains, and the association was replicated in an independent cohort. Strong co-occurrence of HLA alleles, especially DR and DQ, made assigning TCR associations to individual alleles difficult. In a later analysis, HLA-associated TCR beta chains showed more clonal expansion and lower generation probabilities than non-associated chains that were equally common. The presence/absence analyses assumed that sequencing depth was roughly uniform across donors, and that assumption may not be true. The earlier analysis of 450 to 700 of the donors excluded about 16 rarely observed V segments, including chromosome 9 orphons, because counts were too low. For the cohort, immune exposure information was limited to CMV serostatus. It was suggested by the authors that the approach could potentially be generalized to other disease states and immunological phenotypes. Most TCR sequences were observed very rarely across donors, whereas some public TCRs were present in many individuals. Cytomegalovirus status was reported to be diagnosed by the classifier with high specificity and sensitivity in both the original and validation cohorts. Because HLA typing was unavailable for some donors at each locus, only the typed subset was used in association tests.

CDR1 SGHNT and CDR2 YYREEE were looked up in the germline V gene (reference sequence). The germline V and J ends show losses of 2 bases and 5 bases respectively, and no gene match explains 12 bases of the junction. CDR3 length: 16 amino acids, cysteine to phenylalanine. Of the read, only the CDR3 DNA is kept; its 48 bases are in frame from base 1. Notes on this clone: Its specific antigen is unknown. No clone much larger than this one lies a single base away; base qualities are absent.

In total, approximately 690 healthy bone marrow donors made up the cohort. Cohort members were all nominally healthy when sampled, although unrecorded immune exposures were likely present. The donor was CMV seronegative and belonged to the group of over 300 seronegative cohort members. Each donor provided a peripheral blood sample, and peripheral blood mononuclear cells were used for TCR beta sequencing. The Qiagen DNeasy Blood Extraction Kit was used to extract genomic DNA from the blood cell samples. The library was generated by the immunoSEQ multiplex PCR assay. A mixture of 60 forward primers for TCR Vbeta segments and 13 reverse primers for TCR Jbeta segments was used in the multiplex PCR. A multiplex PCR assay on genomic DNA amplified the CDR3 region of rearranged TCR beta genes. On the Illumina HiSeq System, the amplified TCR beta libraries were sequenced as 87-base-pair reads. On the study's bioinformatics: Across the 500 to 750 repertoires, a later analysis counted about 81 million unique TCR beta chains, some 11 million of which were shared by at least two donors. To remove PCR and sequencing errors, raw reads were error-corrected and collapsed into unique sequences using a nearest-neighbor algorithm that merged closely related sequences. To assign V, D and J gene segments, CDR3 sequences were aligned to IMGT reference sequences. For a sequence to be retained, a match of at least six nucleotides to both a V gene segment and a J gene segment was required. A rearrangement counted as productive if the CDR3 had no stop codons and remained in frame with V and J, and every other rearrangement counted as non-productive. CDR3 was defined by IMGT convention, running from the second conserved V-encoded cysteine to the conserved J-encoded phenylalanine. The earlier analysis of about 590 of the donors excluded sequences that lacked an unambiguous match to a single V gene segment. An earlier analysis of several hundred of the donors classified V segments as functional when productive rearrangements were above 56.7% and as segregating when the standard deviation between donors was above 5%. A statistical classification framework was developed to diagnose cytomegalovirus status using the catalog of TCR beta chain sequences. A later analysis assigned V and J genes by comparing TCR nucleotide sequences with IMGT/GENE-DB human TR gene sequences. The TCRdist pipeline was used in a later analysis to assign CDR3 sequences and most-parsimonious VDJ recombination scenarios. In a later analysis, every TCR beta chain was defined by the combination of its CDR3 amino acid sequence and its V-gene family, and reads without a unique V-gene family were dropped. In a later analysis, a few hundred highly shared, low-generation-probability nucleotide sequences were removed to address suspected cross-contamination and a sequencing artifact. A later analysis calculated a clonal expansion index for each public chain from normalized within-repertoire ranks of inferred template counts. In a later analysis, generation probabilities were computed with a VDJ recombination model fitted to out-of-frame rearrangements, and the resulting probabilities were checked against IGoR. Hypergeometric tests were used in a later analysis to score TCR-TCR, TCR-HLA and TCR-CMV co-occurrence, with a repertoire-size bias correction applied to the TCR pairs. To estimate false discovery rates, a later analysis permuted the HLA or CMV assignments 20 times. In a later analysis, co-occurring TCRs were grouped using DBSCAN, and TCRdist sequence similarity was added for clustering within HLA-allele-positive subsets. Co-occurrence clustering excluded repertoires with fewer than 30,000 or more than 120,000 public chains, plus five with anomalous nucleotide sharing. TCRdb limited this immuneACCESS table to in-frame rearrangements with V and J called. A share of clones is missing; checked studies link under half to unresolved V genes, and the rest is unexplained. That table gives V, J and clone size, and the DNA gave D and trimming. The sample includes some 200,000 clones, with about 88% observed a single time. The ten most abundant clones make up about 0.23% of the sample.

This receptor chain uses TRBV5-4 and TRBJ2-5, with 7 junctional bases fitting TRBD2. Specimen: PBMCs. The clonotype comes from a girl under three years old in good health and CMV-seronegative. The CDR3 protein sequence reads: CASSFRGLGFAETQYF. The nucleotide sequence is given as TGTGCCAGCAGCTTCCGTGGACTAGGGTTTGCGGAGACCCAGTACTTC.